Each of the 27 T cell receptor beta chains below was sequenced from the same sample in a study of cytomegalovirus exposure and HLA in healthy donors. 13 Jbeta primers and 60 Vbeta primers were used for the PCR. Generated by immunoSEQ multiplex PCR, the TCRdb table keeps only in-frame clones and is missing some. Among 130,000 or so clones listed, 77% were seen once. The sequenced material came from PBMCs. These receptors were collected from a woman in her thirties or forties in good health and CMV-seronegative.

V gene TRBV10-3 combines with J gene TRBJ2-1; D unresolved. Trimming removed 9 bases at V and 3 bases at J, with 15 bases between. The CDR3 is 14 amino acids. Per the germline V gene, CDR1 is ENHRY and CDR2 is SYGVKD. CDR3 amino acids: CAISMVLSYNEQFF. CDR3 in DNA: TGTGCCATATCCATGGTCCTAAGCTACAATGAGCAGTTCTTC.

V gene TRBV10-3 combines with J gene TRBJ2-1, with 7 bases fitting TRBD1. This CDR3 region has 15 residues. Germline CDR1 is ENHRY and CDR2 is SYGVKD. Losses at the gene ends were 11 bases for V and 0 bases for J; bases not matched to a gene: 10. In DNA form, the CDR3 reads TGTGCCGTAGGGAGAGGGGGCCTCTCCTACAATGAGCAGTTCTTC. Encoded protein: CAVGRGGLSYNEQFF.

This clone was counted a few times. V is TRBV19 and J is TRBJ2-7, with 9 positions matching TRBD2. This CDR3 comprises 16 residues. J lost 6 bases, V lost 0 bases, and 9 bases had no gene match. Germline-derived CDR1 and CDR2 are LNHDA and SQIVND (reference sequence). CDR3 sequence: CASSIDLSGGSSEQYF. CDR3 sequence (DNA): TGTGCCAGTAGTATAGACCTTAGCGGGGGCTCAAGCGAGCAGTACTTC.

V is TRBV7-9 and J is TRBJ1-3; D possibly corresponds to TRBD1 (5 bases). Looked up from germline, CDR1 is SEHNR and CDR2 is FQNEAQ (reference sequence). This CDR3 has 14 amino acids. V was shortened by 5 bases and J by 0 bases, with 8 bases between the two germline ends. The CDR3 region has the DNA TGTGCCAGCAGCATCACAGGCTCTGGAAACACCATATATTTT. This gives the protein CASSITGSGNTIYF.

The chain links TRBV14 to TRBJ1-2, with D tentatively TRBD1 (6 bases). Trimming removed 0 bases at V and 4 bases at J, with 12 bases between. The CDR3 contains 15 residues. Looked up from germline, CDR1 is SGHDN and CDR2 is FVKESK. CDR3 DNA: TGTGCCAGCAGCCAAGATCTTTGGACAGCCTATGGCTACACCTTC. Amino acid sequence: CASSQDLWTAYGYTF.

The chain carries TRBV6-5 and TRBJ1-2; TRBD1 is a possible D gene (5 bases). V shed 11 bases and J shed 6 bases, with 19 bases lying between them. The CDR3 is 13 residues long. From germline, CDR1 is MNHEY and CDR2 SVGAGI. The CDR3 sequence: CAGGKIGGDGYTF. CDR3 DNA: TGTGCCGGGGGGAAGATTGGAGGCGATGGCTACACCTTC.

The chain employs TRBV28 and TRBJ1-2; D unclear. The CDR3 contains 11 residues. V lost 10 bases and J 4 bases, leaving 10 bases between the germline ends. Germline CDR1 is MDHEN and CDR2 is SYDVKM. The CDR3 protein is CATAVSYGYTF. For the CDR3, the DNA is TGTGCCACCGCGGTGTCCTATGGCTACACCTTC.

This clone was picked up a small number of times. The CDR3 region is CASGFVLGYTF. Here the CDR3 DNA reads TGTGCTAGTGGTTTTGTTCTAGGCTACACCTTC. The genes are TRBV12-5 and TRBJ1-2, with D unclear. CDR1 LGHNT and CDR2 FRNRAP come from the germline V gene. The CDR3 has 11 residues. V lost 3 bases and J 8 bases, leaving 7 bases between the germline ends.

The chain links TRBV6-1 to TRBJ2-1; TRBD2 agrees at 11 bases. The CDR3 length is 13 residues. Germline values: CDR1 MNHNS, CDR2 SASEGT. With 7 bases clipped from V and 4 bases from J, the junction kept 0 bases outside the gene matches. The DNA for the CDR3 is TGTGCCAGCACTAGCGGGGGGTACAATGAGCAGTTCTTC. Protein: CASTSGGYNEQFF.

The chain links TRBV6-6 to TRBJ1-3; unclear D gene. Germline V gene sequence: CDR1 MNHNY, CDR2 SVGAGI (reference sequence). This CDR3 contains 14 residues. V was clipped by 2 bases and J by 0 bases, with 5 bases between them. CDR3 loop: CASSYLVSGNTIYF. Written as DNA, the CDR3 is TGTGCCAGCAGTTACCTAGTCTCTGGAAACACCATATATTTT.

This clone was counted between two and nine times. V gene TRBV4-1 combines with J gene TRBJ1-2; D possibly corresponds to TRBD1 (5 bases). The CDR3 extends over 14 amino acids. The germline V gene encodes CDR1 MGHRA and CDR2 YSYEKL. V lost 0 bases and J 9 bases, leaving 14 bases between the germline ends. The CDR3 nucleotides are TGCGCCAGCAGCCAAGAATCAGGAGGGGTTAGCTACACCTTC. Translation gives CASSQESGGVSYTF.

On this clone: The sample carries other DNA sequences with the same CDR3. The chain employs TRBV7-6 and TRBJ1-2, with D uncertain. The ends were cut back, 1 base at V and 2 bases at J, with 8 bases in the middle. From germline, CDR1 is SGHVS and CDR2 FNYEAQ. The CDR3 extends over 14 amino acids. CDR3 region: CASSLGTENYGYTF. CDR3 DNA sequence: TGTGCCAGCAGCTTAGGGACTGAGAACTATGGCTACACCTTC.

V gene TRBV5-1 combines with J gene TRBJ1-1; the match to TRBD1 covers 7 bases. The V gene end was trimmed by 4 bases and the J gene end by 1 base; junction bases not matched to a gene: 13. This CDR3 region has 17 residues. Germline CDR1 and CDR2: SGHRS and YFSETQ. As DNA, the CDR3 is TGCGCCAGCAGCCGCGGGACAGCCGTGAATTCGAACACTGAAGCTTTCTTT. Translated: CASSRGTAVNSNTEAFF.

The V call is TRBV7-6, the J call TRBJ1-4; D possibly corresponds to TRBD1 (6 bases). The germline V and J ends were trimmed by 1 base and 7 bases, with 16 bases remaining between them. CDR1 SGHVS and CDR2 FNYEAQ come from the germline V gene. The CDR3 loop spans 16 amino acids. DNA of the CDR3: TGTGCCAGCAGCTTAGGAGGGGACACAAGGGGTGAAAAACTGTTTTTT. Its translation is CASSLGGDTRGEKLFF.

This sequence joins TRBV7-9 and TRBJ2-3; TRBD1 matches at 9 bases. J lost 4 bases, V lost 3 bases, and 5 bases had no gene match. This CDR3 has 15 residues. Per the germline V gene, CDR1 is SEHNR and CDR2 is FQNEAQ (reference sequence). CDR3 in amino acids: CASSFTGGFADTQYF. In DNA form, the CDR3 reads TGTGCCAGCAGCTTCACAGGGGGCTTCGCAGATACGCAGTATTTT.

This clone was seen once. The chain carries TRBV7-6 and TRBJ2-7, with D unresolved. In germline, CDR1 is SGHVS, CDR2 FNYEAQ. V lost 1 base, J lost 1 base, and 5 bases lay in between. The length of the CDR3 is 13 residues. In nucleotides, the CDR3 is TGTGCCAGCAGCTTAGGGCGGTCCTACGAGCAGTACTTC. This codes for CASSLGRSYEQYF.

V and J are TRBV10-3 and TRBJ1-2; a weak D match, TRBD1 (6 bases). V lost 3 bases and J 4 bases, leaving 21 bases between the germline ends. This CDR3 contains 17 residues. The germline gives CDR1 ENHRY, CDR2 SYGVKD. The CDR3 DNA follows: TGTGCCATCAGTGACCCTACCTTAGGGGGTAAAGGCTATGGCTACACCTTC. Encoded protein: CAISDPTLGGKGYGYTF.

The V call is TRBV7-2, the J call TRBJ2-1; 9 positions agree with TRBD2. This CDR3 region has 16 residues. Germline V gene sequence: CDR1 SGHTA, CDR2 FQGNSA. V lost 5 bases, J lost 9 bases, and 14 bases stayed unmatched. DNA of the CDR3: TGTGCCAGCAGCCCCCGAGCCGCGGGGGGGGCTGGTGAGCAGTTCTTC. It codes for CASSPRAAGGAGEQFF.

This chain connects TRBV5-1 to TRBJ1-2; a possible D gene is TRBD1 (5 bases). The CDR3 is 13 residues long. Trimming removed 2 bases from V and 2 bases from J, with 7 bases in between. Germline CDR1 is SGHRS and CDR2 is YFSETQ. The chain's CDR3 is CASSLQANYGYTF. The CDR3 DNA sequence: TGCGCCAGCAGCTTACAGGCAAACTATGGCTACACCTTC. The full variable domain, with the rest looked up from reference TRBV5-1 and TRBJ1-2, is KAGVTQTPRYLIKTRGQQVTLSCSPISGHRSVSWYQQTPGQGLQFLFEYFSETQRNKGNFPGRFSGRQFSNSRSEMNVSTLELGDSALYLCASSLQANYGYTFGSGTRLTVV.

This chain links TRBV2 with TRBJ2-7; 7 bases are a match to TRBD1. V lost 4 bases and J lost 1; bases outside the gene matches: 4. CDR3 length: 14 amino acids. Germline CDR1 is SNHLY and CDR2 is FYNNEI. The CDR3 here is CASSGQGLSYEQYF. Here the CDR3 DNA reads TGTGCCAGCAGTGGACAGGGCTTATCCTACGAGCAGTACTTC. The complete variable domain, with remaining parts taken from reference TRBV2 and TRBJ2-7, reads EPEVTQTPSHQVTQMGQEVILRCVPISNHLYFYWYRQILGQKVEFLVSFYNNEISEKSEIFDDQFSVERPDGSNFTLKIRSTKLEDSAMYFCASSGQGLSYEQYFGPGTRLTVT.

This rearrangement joins TRBV19 to TRBJ2-3; unclear D gene. The CDR3 loop spans 15 amino acids. V lost 5 bases and J 0 bases, leaving 12 bases between the germline ends. Germline values: CDR1 LNHDA, CDR2 SQIVND (reference sequence). CDR3 sequence reads: CASSEVGYSTDTQYF. CDR3 DNA: TGTGCCAGTAGTGAGGTAGGCTATAGCACAGATACGCAGTATTTT.

The chain is built from TRBV6-5 and TRBJ1-4; TRBD1 might be the D (6 bases). There are 15 residues in the CDR3. Trimming pared 6 bases from V and 1 base from J, leaving 12 bases between. The germline gives CDR1 MNHEY, CDR2 SVGAGI. The CDR3 protein is CASRDTGRTNEKLFF. The CDR3 nucleotides read TGTGCCAGCAGAGACACAGGGAGAACTAATGAAAAACTGTTTTTT.

The chain has TRBV4-3 and TRBJ2-7; no definite D call. CDR3 length: 14 amino acids. Trimming took off 4 bases at V and 10 bases at J, with 20 bases between the two ends. Germline V gene data show CDR1 as LGHNA and CDR2 as YSLEER. The CDR3 sequence: CASSPNQRTQPQYF. The DNA of the CDR3 is TGCGCCAGCAGCCCGAACCAGCGAACTCAGCCTCAGTACTTC.

This clone was observed a few times. The chain links TRBV14 to TRBJ2-1, with D perhaps matching TRBD2 (6 bases). The V end was cut by 8 bases, the J end by 5 bases, with 7 bases between. Germline CDR1 reads SGHDN; CDR2 reads FVKESK. The CDR3 runs 11 residues. The CDR3 loop reads CASRRDNEQFF. The DNA of the CDR3 is TGTGCCAGCCGGAGGGACAATGAGCAGTTCTTC.

The chain recombines TRBV5-4 with TRBJ2-3; 7 positions match TRBD2. The CDR3 consists of 15 residues. With V trimmed by 2 bases and J by 6 bases, 9 bases remained unmatched. Germline V gene sequence: CDR1 SGHNT, CDR2 YYREEE (reference sequence). CDR3 amino acids: CASSFRLAREDTQYF. DNA of the CDR3: TGTGCCAGCAGCTTTCGTCTAGCGCGGGAGGATACGCAGTATTTT.

CDR3 sequence reads: CAWNVPSGKLFF. The CDR3 bases are TGTGCCTGGAATGTACCCTCGGGAAAACTGTTTTTT. V is TRBV30 and J is TRBJ1-4; no definite D call. Germline CDR1 reads GTSNPN; CDR2 reads SVGIG (reference sequence). The V end lost 4 bases, the J end lost 10 bases, and 13 bases lay between the germline ends. The CDR3 runs to 12 residues. The full variable domain, with the rest looked up from reference TRBV30 and TRBJ1-4, is SQTIHQWPATLVQPVGSPLSLECTVEGTSNPNLYWYRQAAGRGLQLLFYSVGIGQISSEVPQNLSASRPQDRQFILSSKKLLLSDSGFYLCAWNVPSGKLFFGSGTQLSVL.

The CDR3 coding sequence is TGTGCCAGCAGCTTATCTCAGGGGATCACCGGGGAGCTGTTTTTT. Its translation: CASSLSQGITGELFF. The chain is built from TRBV7-8 and TRBJ2-2, with TRBD1 as a possible D gene (6 bases). This CDR3 comprises 15 residues. The germline V gene encodes CDR1 SGHVS and CDR2 FQNEAQ. The V and J ends lost 2 bases and 4 bases respectively, with 11 bases between them.